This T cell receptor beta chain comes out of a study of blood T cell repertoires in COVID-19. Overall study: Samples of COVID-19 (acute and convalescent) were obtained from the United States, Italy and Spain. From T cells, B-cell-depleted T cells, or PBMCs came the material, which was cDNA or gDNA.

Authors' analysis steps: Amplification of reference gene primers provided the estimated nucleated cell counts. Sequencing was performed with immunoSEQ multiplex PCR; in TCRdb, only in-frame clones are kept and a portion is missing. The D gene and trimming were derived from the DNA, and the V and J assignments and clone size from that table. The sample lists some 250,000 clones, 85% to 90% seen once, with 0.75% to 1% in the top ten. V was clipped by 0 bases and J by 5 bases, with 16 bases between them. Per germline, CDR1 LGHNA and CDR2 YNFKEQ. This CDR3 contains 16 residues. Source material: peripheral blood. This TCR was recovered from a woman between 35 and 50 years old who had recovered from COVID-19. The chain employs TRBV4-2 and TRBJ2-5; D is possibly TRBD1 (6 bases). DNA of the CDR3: TGTGCCAGCAGCCAAGATGGGGACACCATGCGGGAGACCCAGTACTTC. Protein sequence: CASSQDGDTMRETQYF.